Below, 15 T cell receptor beta chains from the same sample are listed, as sequenced in a study of blood T cell repertoires in COVID-19. Clones were sequenced by immunoSEQ multiplex PCR, and TCRdb holds only the in-frame ones, with some missing. This sample carries approximately 160,000 clones, approximately 80% of them seen once, and the ten largest clones take 9.1%. Material: peripheral blood. The receptors stem from a woman of 80 years or more with active or convalescent COVID-19.

V usage is TRBV18 and J usage is TRBJ2-4; no firm D call. Per germline, CDR1 KGHSH and CDR2 LQKENI. The V gene lost 3 bases and the J gene lost 0 bases, with 12 bases spanning the gap. The CDR3 contains 16 residues. The CDR3 bases are TGTGCCAGCTCACCTGGCACCACCATAGCCAAAAACATTCAGTACTTC. Residues: CASSPGTTIAKNIQYF.

The chain is built from TRBV5-4 and TRBJ2-3, with unresolved D. V gave up 3 bases and J gave up 4 bases, with 15 bases separating them. Germline CDR1 reads SGHNT; CDR2 reads YYREEE (reference sequence). The length of the CDR3 is 15 residues. The CDR3, as DNA: TGTGCCAGCAGCTCGACCCCTTTCGAGGCAGATACGCAGTATTTT. Translation: CASSSTPFEADTQYF.

This chain links TRBV7-2 with TRBJ1-6, with no clear D. In germline, CDR1 is SGHTA, CDR2 FQGNSA. This CDR3 region has 18 residues. The germline V and J ends were trimmed by 5 bases and 0 bases, with 17 bases remaining between them. This CDR3 reads CASSPQPAAISYNSPLHF. The CDR3, as DNA: TGTGCCAGCAGCCCTCAACCCGCGGCCATCTCCTATAATTCACCCCTCCACTTT.

This chain joins TRBV6-1 and TRBJ1-4, with 7 bases fitting TRBD1. The CDR3 is made up of 15 amino acids. Germline CDR1 and CDR2: MNHNS and SASEGT. The J segment lost 4 bases and the V segment lost 3 bases, leaving 5 bases of the junction unmatched. The CDR3 sequence: CASSDATGLNEKLFF. The CDR3 bases are TGTGCCAGCAGTGATGCGACAGGGCTTAATGAAAAACTGTTTTTT.

The chain combines TRBV7-2 with TRBJ1-2; 10 positions match TRBD1. V lost 1 base, J lost 5 bases, and 1 base stayed unmatched. Germline-derived CDR1 and CDR2 are SGHTA and FQGNSA. The CDR3 loop spans 14 amino acids. CDR3 sequence (DNA): TGTGCCAGCAGCTTAGGACAGGGGGCGTATGGCTACACCTTC. Amino acids: CASSLGQGAYGYTF.

CDR3 in DNA: TGTGCCAGCAGCCGTCTGGCGGGGGAGGGCACGCAGTATTTT. Residues: CASSRLAGEGTQYF. The rearrangement uses TRBV3-1 (or the pseudogene TRBV3-2) and TRBJ2-3, with 7 bases lining up with TRBD2. This CDR3 has 14 residues. Germline V gives CDR1 LGHDT, CDR2 YNNKEL (reference sequence). V shed 4 bases and J 9 bases; nucleotides not matched to a gene: 10.

This clone was seen a handful of times. The chain combines TRBV10-2 with TRBJ2-7; D is possibly TRBD2 (6 bases). CDR3 length: 15 amino acids. The germline gives CDR1 WSHSY, CDR2 SAAADI. Trimming cost V 0 bases and J 0 bases, with 9 bases left between them. The CDR3: CASSESAGSSYEQYF. CDR3 sequence (DNA): TGCGCCAGCAGTGAGTCCGCGGGGAGCTCCTACGAGCAGTACTTC.

The rearrangement joins TRBV6-5 to TRBJ1-4, with TRBD1 matching over 7 bases. Germline V gene sequence: CDR1 MNHEY, CDR2 SVGAGI. The CDR3 has 16 amino acids. After removal of 0 bases from V and 3 bases from J, the junction contained 4 bases not matched to a gene. Here the CDR3 reads CASSYSKGAANEKLFF. The CDR3 DNA reads TGTGCCAGCAGTTACTCTAAGGGGGCTGCTAATGAAAAACTGTTTTTT.

In this sample, this clone turned up once. The chain employs TRBV2 and TRBJ1-4; 7 bases are a match to TRBD1. The CDR3 spans 18 residues. Germline lookup yields CDR1 SNHLY and CDR2 FYNNEI. V shed 5 bases, J shed 3 bases, and the junction held 15 bases outside the gene matches. The CDR3 sequence is CASSPNNIRDSSNEKLFF. In DNA, the CDR3 is TGTGCCAGCAGTCCCAACAACATCCGGGACAGCTCTAATGAAAAACTGTTTTTT.

The V call is TRBV6-5, the J call TRBJ2-5; tentative D call: TRBD2 (6 bases). Trimming stripped 6 bases from V and 7 bases from J, with 12 bases between. The CDR3 sequence is 12 residues long. The germline V gene has CDR1 MNHEY and CDR2 SVGAGI. The chain's CDR3 is CASSPPEGTQYF. The CDR3 DNA reads TGTGCCAGCAGCCCCCCGGAGGGGACCCAGTACTTC.

The CDR3 region is CASSRAGGPNTGELFF. As DNA, the CDR3 is TGTGCCAGCAGCAGGGCGGGGGGCCCGAACACCGGGGAGCTGTTTTTT. This rearrangement joins TRBV7-3 to TRBJ2-2; TRBD2 matches 8 bases. This CDR3 has 16 residues. Germline V gene sequence: CDR1 SGHTA, CDR2 FQGTGA. With V trimmed by 5 bases and J by 0 bases, 5 bases remained unmatched.

The chain links TRBV7-3 to TRBJ1-6; perhaps TRBD1 as D (5 bases). The CDR3 sequence is 14 residues long. The V gene's germline CDR1 is SGHTA and CDR2 FQGTGA. The V end was cut by 5 bases, the J end by 9 bases, with 14 bases between. CDR3 bases: TGTGCCAGCAGCCAGGCGGCCGGGGGTTCACCCCTCCACTTT. It yields the protein CASSQAAGGSPLHF. The variable domain in full, completed from reference TRBV7-3 and TRBJ1-6, reads GAGVSQTPSNKVTEKGKYVELRCDPISGHTALYWYRQSLGQGPEFLIYFQGTGAADDSGLPNDRFFAVRPEGSVSTLKIQRTERGDSAVYLCASSQAAGGSPLHFGNGTRLTVT.

This clone came up many times. This sequence joins TRBV19 and TRBJ2-2; 7 bases fit TRBD1. V gave up 5 bases and J gave up 3 bases; unmatched junction bases: 6. Germline V gene sequence: CDR1 LNHDA, CDR2 SQIVND (reference sequence). This CDR3 is built from 15 residues. CDR3 coding DNA: TGTGCCAGTAGTTTCGGGACAGAGCACACCGGGGAGCTGTTTTTT. This codes for CASSFGTEHTGELFF.

V usage is TRBV6-5 and J usage is TRBJ1-2; 7 positions match TRBD1. CDR1 MNHEY and CDR2 SVGAGI come from the germline V gene. This CDR3 spans 12 amino acids. The V segment lost 6 bases and the J segment 7 bases; nucleotides outside the gene matches: 5. The chain's CDR3 is CASSSGGSGYTF. The DNA of the CDR3 is TGTGCCAGCAGCTCAGGGGGAAGTGGCTACACCTTC.

This rearrangement joins TRBV18 to TRBJ2-7, with 7 bases fitting TRBD2. The CDR3 spans 16 residues. Germline loops: CDR1 KGHSH, CDR2 LQKENI. J lost 2 bases, V lost 1 base, and 8 bases had no gene match. The CDR3 loop is CASSPRMGGYPYEQYF. In DNA, the CDR3 is TGTGCCAGCTCACCACGAATGGGGGGGTATCCCTACGAGCAGTACTTC.